Sequencing of this T cell receptor (beta chain) was carried out in a study of blood T cell repertoires in COVID-19. Study at large: Acute and convalescent COVID-19 samples came from the United States, Italy and Spain. PBMCs, B-cell-depleted T cells, or T cells were the source of the cDNA or gDNA that made up the material.

Losses at the gene ends were 1 base for V and 8 bases for J; bases not matched to a gene: 6. The CDR3 has 15 residues. From germline, CDR1 is GTSNPN and CDR2 SVGIG (reference sequence). Methods used by the authors: Cell counts per sample came from amplifying reference gene primers. The table came from immunoSEQ multiplex PCR; TCRdb's copy has only in-frame clones and leaves some out. V and J calls and clone size are those listed in that table; D and trimming were worked out from the DNA. The table has some 100,000 clones, less than 90% seen once. The TCR originated in a man between 65 and 80 years old who had recovered from COVID-19. The gene calls are TRBV30 and TRBJ1-4; 11 nucleotides match TRBD1. The specimen sequenced was peripheral blood. CDR3: CAWSARTGGGEKLFF. In DNA form, the CDR3 reads TGTGCCTGGAGTGCCCGGACAGGGGGCGGCGAAAAACTGTTTTTT. The variable domain in full, with the rest retrieved from reference TRBV30 and TRBJ1-4, is SQTIHQWPATLVQPVGSPLSLECTVEGTSNPNLYWYRQAAGRGLQLLFYSVGIGQISSEVPQNLSASRPQDRQFILSSKKLLLSDSGFYLCAWSARTGGGEKLFFGSGTQLSVL.